Listed below are T cell receptor beta chains from one sample, sequenced in a study of blood T cell repertoires in COVID-19. The data were produced by immunoSEQ multiplex PCR, yet TCRdb's version contains in-frame clones alone and is incomplete. This table has about 73,000 clones, around 77% appearing once. The sequencing input was peripheral blood. The receptors come from a man between 65 and 80 years old with COVID-19, enrolled during active disease. CDR3s include the opening cysteine and the closing phenylalanine or tryptophan. The D gene is left open where the match is weak. Clone size is given for some rows only: seen once, a few or many times, or a class if the clone is expanded.

J gene | clone size | V gene | CDR3 length | D gene | CDR3 protein | CDR3 DNA
TRBJ1-2 | - | TRBV29-1 | 15 | - | CSVGASGGGGYGYTF | TGCAGCGTTGGAGCCTCGGGGGGCGGGGGCTATGGCTACACCTTC
TRBJ2-1 | - | TRBV30 | 14 | TRBD1 | CAWSFRGIPIEQFF | TGTGCCTGGAGTTTCAGGGGGATTCCGATTGAGCAGTTCTTC
TRBJ2-6 | few | TRBV7-6 | 18 | TRBD1 | CASSSDRDPGSGANVLTF | TGTGCCAGCAGTTCCGACAGGGACCCCGGCTCTGGGGCCAACGTCCTGACTTTC
TRBJ1-5 | - | TRBV30 | 13 | - | CAWGTGIWQPQHF | TGTGCCTGGGGTACAGGGATCTGGCAGCCCCAGCATTTT
TRBJ2-7 | - | TRBV7-9 | 18 | - | CASSPIYLAGGSSYEQYF | TGTGCCAGCAGCCCAATCTACTTGGCAGGAGGAAGCTCCTACGAGCAGTACTTC
TRBJ1-2 | - | TRBV28 | 14 | - | CASITGQGGYGYTF | TGTGCCAGCATTACAGGGCAAGGGGGCTATGGCTACACCTTC
TRBJ1-1 | - | TRBV27 | 13 | - | CASSFGGDTEAFF | TGTGCCAGCAGTTTTGGGGGCGACACTGAAGCTTTCTTT
TRBJ2-1 | - | TRBV13 | 15 | TRBD2 | CASSLTGTSTNEQFF | TGTGCCAGCAGCTTAACCGGGACTAGTACCAATGAGCAGTTCTTC
TRBJ2-7 | - | TRBV11-2 | 15 | TRBD2 | CASSLTSGNWNEQYF | TGTGCCAGCAGCTTAACTAGCGGGAATTGGAACGAGCAGTACTTC
TRBJ2-7 | - | TRBV6-4 | 13 | - | CAMCSGVPYEQYF | TGTGCCATGTGTTCAGGGGTACCCTACGAGCAGTACTTC
TRBJ2-2 | - | TRBV6-5 | 15 | TRBD2 | CASSSGTSGLRELFF | TGTGCCAGCAGCTCAGGGACTAGCGGCTTGAGGGAGCTGTTTTTT
TRBJ1-5 | - | TRBV6-5 | 14 | - | CASRAGVYNQPQHF | TGTGCCAGCAGGGCGGGGGTTTACAATCAGCCCCAGCATTTT
TRBJ1-5 | - | TRBV7-3 | 13 | - | CASSLVENQPQHF | TGTGCCAGCAGCCTAGTCGAAAATCAGCCCCAGCATTTT
TRBJ2-1 | - | TRBV15 | 18 | TRBD2 | CATSRGPPESSGINEQFF | TGTGCCACCAGCAGAGGACCCCCCGAGTCTAGCGGGATCAATGAGCAGTTCTTC
TRBJ1-5 | - | TRBV7-3 | 13 | TRBD1 | CASSRDRGQPQHF | TGTGCCAGCAGCCGCGACAGGGGGCAGCCCCAGCATTTT
TRBJ2-7 | - | TRBV6-5 | 15 | TRBD2 | CATRAPGLADYEQYF | TGTGCCACCCGGGCCCCGGGACTAGCGGACTACGAGCAGTACTTC
TRBJ1-2 | - | TRBV10-3 | 16 | - | CAIRRGNPKANYGYTF | TGTGCCATCAGGAGGGGGAATCCCAAAGCTAACTATGGCTACACCTTC
TRBJ2-2 | - | TRBV4-1 | 17 | TRBD1 | CASSTPDRGLNTGELFF | TGCGCCAGCAGCACCCCGGACAGGGGACTAAACACCGGGGAGCTGTTTTTT
TRBJ2-7 | - | TRBV2 | 16 | TRBD2 | CASRRGTSGRSYEQYF | TGTGCCAGCAGGAGGGGGACTAGCGGGAGATCCTACGAGCAGTACTTC
TRBJ2-1 | - | TRBV7-9 | 13 | - | CASSLGSGTEQFF | TGTGCCAGCAGCTTAGGATCCGGGACAGAGCAGTTCTTC
TRBJ2-1 | - | TRBV30 | 14 | - | CAWSEGISYNEQFF | TGTGCCTGGAGTGAGGGGATCTCCTACAATGAGCAGTTCTTC
TRBJ1-5 | medium-sized | TRBV19 | 14 | - | CATGGPRERQPQHF | TGTGCCACCGGCGGGCCCCGTGAGAGGCAGCCCCAGCATTTT
TRBJ1-5 | - | TRBV20-1 | 13 | - | CSASRGSNQPQHF | TGCAGTGCTAGTCGAGGGAGCAATCAGCCCCAGCATTTT
TRBJ2-4 | - | TRBV27 | 14 | - | CASRAGLAKNIQYF | TGTGCCAGCAGGGCGGGTCTAGCCAAAAACATTCAGTACTTC
TRBJ2-7 | - | TRBV29-1 | 15 | TRBD1 | CSVNPGTGLLGEQYF | TGCAGCGTTAACCCCGGGACAGGGTTATTAGGCGAGCAGTACTTC
TRBJ1-2 | once | TRBV6-5 | 12 | TRBD1 | CAARGPNYGYTF | TGTGCCGCCAGGGGGCCCAACTATGGCTACACCTTC
TRBJ1-1 | - | TRBV5-1 | 14 | TRBD1 | CASSFTGGGTEAFF | TGCGCCAGCAGCTTTACAGGGGGAGGCACTGAAGCTTTCTTT
TRBJ1-1 | - | TRBV19 | 14 | - | CASKEGMVNTEAFF | TGTGCCAGTAAGGAGGGAATGGTGAACACTGAAGCTTTCTTT